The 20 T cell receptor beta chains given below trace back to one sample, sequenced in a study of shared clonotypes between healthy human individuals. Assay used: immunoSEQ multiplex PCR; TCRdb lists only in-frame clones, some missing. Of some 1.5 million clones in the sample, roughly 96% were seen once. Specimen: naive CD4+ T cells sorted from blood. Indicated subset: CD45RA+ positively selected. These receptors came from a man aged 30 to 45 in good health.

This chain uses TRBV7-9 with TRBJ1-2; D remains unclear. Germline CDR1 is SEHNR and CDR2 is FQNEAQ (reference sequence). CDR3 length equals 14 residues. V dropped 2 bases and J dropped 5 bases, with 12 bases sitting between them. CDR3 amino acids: CASSLYAGSYGYTF. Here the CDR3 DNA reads TGTGCCAGCAGCTTATATGCAGGCTCTTATGGCTACACCTTC.

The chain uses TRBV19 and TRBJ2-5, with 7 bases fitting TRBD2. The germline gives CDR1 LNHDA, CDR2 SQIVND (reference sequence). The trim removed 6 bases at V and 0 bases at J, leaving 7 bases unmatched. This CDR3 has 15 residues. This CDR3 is CASSESGTHQETQYF. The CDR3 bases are TGTGCCAGTAGCGAAAGCGGGACCCACCAAGAGACCCAGTACTTC.

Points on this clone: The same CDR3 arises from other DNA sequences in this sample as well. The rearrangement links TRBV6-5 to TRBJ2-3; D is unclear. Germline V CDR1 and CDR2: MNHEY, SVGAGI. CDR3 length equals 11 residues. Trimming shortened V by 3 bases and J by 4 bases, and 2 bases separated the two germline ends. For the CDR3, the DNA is TGTGCCAGCAGTTATTCAGATACGCAGTATTTT. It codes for CASSYSDTQYF.

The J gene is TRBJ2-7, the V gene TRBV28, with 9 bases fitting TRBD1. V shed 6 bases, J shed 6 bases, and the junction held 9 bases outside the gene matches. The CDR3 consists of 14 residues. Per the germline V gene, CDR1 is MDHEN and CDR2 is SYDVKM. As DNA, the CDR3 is TGTGCCAGCAGCGGTCCGGGACAGGGAGTCGAGCAGTACTTC. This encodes CASSGPGQGVEQYF. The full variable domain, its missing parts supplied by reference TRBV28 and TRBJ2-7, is DVKVTQSSRYLVKRTGEKVFLECVQDMDHENMFWYRQDPGLGLRLIYFSYDVKMKEKGDIPEGYSVSREKKERFSLILESASTNQTSMYLCASSGPGQGVEQYFGPGTRLTVT.

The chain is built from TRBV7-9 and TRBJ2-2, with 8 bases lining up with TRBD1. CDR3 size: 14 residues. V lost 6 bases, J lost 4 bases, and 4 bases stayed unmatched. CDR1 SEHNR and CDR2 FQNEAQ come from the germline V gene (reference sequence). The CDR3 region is CASSSGGFTGELFF. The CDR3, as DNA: TGTGCCAGCAGTTCAGGGGGCTTCACCGGGGAGCTGTTTTTT.

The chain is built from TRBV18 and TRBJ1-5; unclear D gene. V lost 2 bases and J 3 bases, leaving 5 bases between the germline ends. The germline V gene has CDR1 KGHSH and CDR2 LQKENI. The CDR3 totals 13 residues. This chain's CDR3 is CASSPDVNQPQHF. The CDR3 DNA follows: TGTGCCAGCTCACCAGATGTCAATCAGCCCCAGCATTTT.

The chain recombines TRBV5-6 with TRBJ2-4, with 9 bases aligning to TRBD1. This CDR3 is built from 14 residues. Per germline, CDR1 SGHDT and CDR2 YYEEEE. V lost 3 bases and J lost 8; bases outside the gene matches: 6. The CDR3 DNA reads TGTGCCAGCAGCTCGGACAGGGGTCGGGACATTCAGTACTTC. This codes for CASSSDRGRDIQYF.

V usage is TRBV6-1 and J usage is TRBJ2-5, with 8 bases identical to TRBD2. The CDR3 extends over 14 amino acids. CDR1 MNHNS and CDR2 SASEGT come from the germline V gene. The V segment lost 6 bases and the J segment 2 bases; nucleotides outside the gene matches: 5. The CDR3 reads CASSPGGGQETQYF. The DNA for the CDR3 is TGTGCCAGCAGCCCCGGGGGGGGGCAAGAGACCCAGTACTTC.

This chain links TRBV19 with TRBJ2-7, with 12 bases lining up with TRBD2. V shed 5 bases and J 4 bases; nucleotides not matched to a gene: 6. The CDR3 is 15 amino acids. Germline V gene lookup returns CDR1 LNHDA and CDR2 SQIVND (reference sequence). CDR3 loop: CASSSSGRARYEQYF. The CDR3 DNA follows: TGTGCCAGTAGTTCTAGCGGGAGGGCCAGATACGAGCAGTACTTC. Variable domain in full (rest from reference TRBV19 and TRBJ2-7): DGGITQSPKYLFRKEGQNVTLSCEQNLNHDAMYWYRQDPGQGLRLIYYSQIVNDFQKGDIAEGYSVSREKKESFPLTVTSAQKNPTAFYLCASSSSGRARYEQYFGPGTRLTVT.

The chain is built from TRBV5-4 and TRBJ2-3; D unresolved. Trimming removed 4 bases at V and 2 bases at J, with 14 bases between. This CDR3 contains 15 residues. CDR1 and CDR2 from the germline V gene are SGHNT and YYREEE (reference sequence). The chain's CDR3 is CASSQRNFFTDTQYF. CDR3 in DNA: TGTGCCAGCAGCCAGCGAAATTTTTTCACAGATACGCAGTATTTT.

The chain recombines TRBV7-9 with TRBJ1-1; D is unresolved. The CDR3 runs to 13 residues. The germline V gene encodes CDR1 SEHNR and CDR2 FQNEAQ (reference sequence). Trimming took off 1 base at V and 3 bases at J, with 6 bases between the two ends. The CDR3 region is CASSLEFDTEAFF. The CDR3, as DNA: TGTGCCAGCAGCTTAGAGTTTGACACTGAAGCTTTCTTT.

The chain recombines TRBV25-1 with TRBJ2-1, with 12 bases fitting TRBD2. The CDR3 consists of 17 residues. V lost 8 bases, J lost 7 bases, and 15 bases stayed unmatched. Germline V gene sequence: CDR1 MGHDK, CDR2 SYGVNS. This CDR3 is CASQVASGRAGVNEQFF. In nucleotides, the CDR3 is TGTGCCAGCCAGGTGGCTAGCGGGAGGGCCGGGGTTAATGAGCAGTTCTTC.

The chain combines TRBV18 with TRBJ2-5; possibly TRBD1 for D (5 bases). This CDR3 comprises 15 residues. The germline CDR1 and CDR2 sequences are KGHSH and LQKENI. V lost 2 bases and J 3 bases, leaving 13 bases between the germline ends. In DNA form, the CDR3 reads TGTGCCAGCTCACCAGGGGCGGAGAAAAAAGAGACCCAGTACTTC. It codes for CASSPGAEKKETQYF.

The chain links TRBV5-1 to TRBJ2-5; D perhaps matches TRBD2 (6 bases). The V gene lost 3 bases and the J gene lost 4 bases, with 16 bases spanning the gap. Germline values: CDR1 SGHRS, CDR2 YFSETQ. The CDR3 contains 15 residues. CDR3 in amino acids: CASSSQNAGLETQYF. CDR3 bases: TGCGCCAGCAGCTCACAGAATGCGGGACTAGAGACCCAGTACTTC.

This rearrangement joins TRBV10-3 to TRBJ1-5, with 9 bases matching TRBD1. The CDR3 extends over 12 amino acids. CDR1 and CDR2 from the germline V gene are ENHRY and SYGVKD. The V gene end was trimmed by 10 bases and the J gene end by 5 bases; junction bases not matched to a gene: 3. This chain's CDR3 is CATRTGDQPQHF. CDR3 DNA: TGTGCCACAAGGACAGGGGATCAGCCCCAGCATTTT.

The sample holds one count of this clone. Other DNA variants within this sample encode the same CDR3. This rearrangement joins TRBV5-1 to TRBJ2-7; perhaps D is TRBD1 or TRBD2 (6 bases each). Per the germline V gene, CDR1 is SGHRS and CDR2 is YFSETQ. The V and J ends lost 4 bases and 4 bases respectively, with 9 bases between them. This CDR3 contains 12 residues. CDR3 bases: TGCGCCAGCAGCCCGGGGGCTTACGAGCAGTACTTC. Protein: CASSPGAYEQYF.

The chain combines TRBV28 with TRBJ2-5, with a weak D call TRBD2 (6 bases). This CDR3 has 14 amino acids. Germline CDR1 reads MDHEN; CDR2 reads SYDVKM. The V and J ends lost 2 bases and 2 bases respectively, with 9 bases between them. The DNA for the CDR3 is TGTGCCAGCAGTTTAGCGGGAAATCAAGAGACCCAGTACTTC. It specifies CASSLAGNQETQYF.

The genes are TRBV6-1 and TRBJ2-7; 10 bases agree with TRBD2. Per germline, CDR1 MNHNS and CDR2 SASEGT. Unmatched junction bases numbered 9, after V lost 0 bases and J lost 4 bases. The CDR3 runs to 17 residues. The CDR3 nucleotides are TGTGCCAGCAGTGAAGCTATACCTAGCGGGAGTTCTTACGAGCAGTACTTC. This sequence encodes CASSEAIPSGSSYEQYF.

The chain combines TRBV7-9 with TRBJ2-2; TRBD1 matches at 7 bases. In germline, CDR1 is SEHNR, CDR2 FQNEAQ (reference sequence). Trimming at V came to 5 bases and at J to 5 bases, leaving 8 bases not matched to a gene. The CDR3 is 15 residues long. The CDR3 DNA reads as TGTGCCAGCAGCAAATGGACAGGTGAAACCGGGGAGCTGTTTTTT. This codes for CASSKWTGETGELFF.

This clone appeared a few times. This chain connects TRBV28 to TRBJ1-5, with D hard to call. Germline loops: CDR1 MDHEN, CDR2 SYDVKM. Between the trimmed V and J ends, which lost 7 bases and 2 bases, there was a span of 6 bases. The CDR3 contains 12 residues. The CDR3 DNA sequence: TGTGCCAGCACCTGGGGCAATCAGCCCCAGCATTTT. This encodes CASTWGNQPQHF.